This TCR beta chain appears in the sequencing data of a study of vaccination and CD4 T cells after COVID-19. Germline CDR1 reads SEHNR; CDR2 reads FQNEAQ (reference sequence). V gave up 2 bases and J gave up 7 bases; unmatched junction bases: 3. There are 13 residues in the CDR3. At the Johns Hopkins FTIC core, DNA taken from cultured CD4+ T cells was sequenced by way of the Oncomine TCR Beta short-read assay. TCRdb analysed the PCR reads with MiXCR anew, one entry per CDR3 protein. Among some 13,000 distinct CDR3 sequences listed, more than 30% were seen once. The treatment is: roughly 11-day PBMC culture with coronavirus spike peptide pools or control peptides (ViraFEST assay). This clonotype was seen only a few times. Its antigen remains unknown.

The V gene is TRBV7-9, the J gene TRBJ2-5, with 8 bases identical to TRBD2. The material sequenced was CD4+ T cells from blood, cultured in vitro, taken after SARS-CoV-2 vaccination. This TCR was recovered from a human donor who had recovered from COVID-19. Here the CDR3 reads CASSLKAGVTQYF. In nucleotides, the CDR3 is TGTGCCAGCAGCTTAAAAGCGGGAGTGACCCAGTACTTC.